This T cell receptor (beta chain) was obtained from a study of T cells in Graves' hyperthyroidism and ophthalmopathy. Researchers defined stable Graves' hyperthyroidism as no ophthalmopathy progression within 18 months. Clinical symptoms, serum thyroxine, TRAb, thyroid ultrasound and orbital computed tomography informed diagnoses. There were TCR beta CDR3 regions amplified from RNA transcripts. HTBI primers were the set used in a first-round RT-PCR of the TCR CDR3. TCRdb called the multiplex PCR reads again in MiXCR, with one record for every CDR3 protein. Counted here are 200,000 or so distinct CDR3 sequences, 17% occurring once; the ten biggest clones make up around 48%. The CDR3 is made up of 14 amino acids. V lost 2 bases to trimming and J lost 12 bases; unmatched junction nucleotides: 11. Germline V CDR1 and CDR2: MNHEY, SVGEGT.

This receptor was taken from a woman aged 45-65 years with Graves' hyperthyroidism. The sample comprised blood. The V call is TRBV6-2 or TRBV6-3, the J call TRBJ1-2; the match to TRBD1 covers 8 bases. CDR3 amino acids: CASSYAGQVVKDTF. As DNA, the CDR3 is TGTGCCAGCAGTTACGCGGGACAGGTGGTTAAAGACACCTTC.